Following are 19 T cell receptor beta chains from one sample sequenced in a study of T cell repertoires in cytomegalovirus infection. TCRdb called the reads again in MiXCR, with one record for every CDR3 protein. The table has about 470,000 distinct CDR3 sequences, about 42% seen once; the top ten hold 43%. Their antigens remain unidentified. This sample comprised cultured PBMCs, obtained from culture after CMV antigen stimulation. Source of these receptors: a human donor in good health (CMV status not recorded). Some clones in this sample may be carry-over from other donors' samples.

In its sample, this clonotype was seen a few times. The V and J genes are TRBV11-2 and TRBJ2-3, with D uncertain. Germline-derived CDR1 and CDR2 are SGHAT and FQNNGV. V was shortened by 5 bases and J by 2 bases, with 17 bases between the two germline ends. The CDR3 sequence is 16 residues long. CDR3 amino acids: CASSPRGRYYTDTQYF. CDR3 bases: TGTGCCAGCAGCCCCCGAGGACGCTATTACACAGATACGCAGTATTTT.

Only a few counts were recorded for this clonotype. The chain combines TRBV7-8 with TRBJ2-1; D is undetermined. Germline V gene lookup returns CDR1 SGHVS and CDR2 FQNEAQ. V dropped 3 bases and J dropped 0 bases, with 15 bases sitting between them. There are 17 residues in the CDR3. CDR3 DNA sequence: TGTGCCAGCAGCTTCTTCGAAGCCTGGAGCTCCTACAATGAGCAGTTCTTC. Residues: CASSFFEAWSSYNEQFF.

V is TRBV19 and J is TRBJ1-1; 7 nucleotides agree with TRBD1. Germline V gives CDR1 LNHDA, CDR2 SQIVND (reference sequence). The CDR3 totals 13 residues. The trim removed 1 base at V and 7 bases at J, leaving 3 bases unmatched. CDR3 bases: TGTGCCAGTAGTATAGGGACAGGCGATGAAGCTTTCTTT. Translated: CASSIGTGDEAFF.

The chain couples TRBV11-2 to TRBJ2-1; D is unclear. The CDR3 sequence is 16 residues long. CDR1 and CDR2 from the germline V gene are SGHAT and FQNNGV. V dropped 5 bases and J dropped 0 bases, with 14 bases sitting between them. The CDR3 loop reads CASSTRGRGSYNEQFF. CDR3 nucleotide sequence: TGTGCCAGCAGCACTCGTGGCAGAGGCTCCTACAATGAGCAGTTCTTC.

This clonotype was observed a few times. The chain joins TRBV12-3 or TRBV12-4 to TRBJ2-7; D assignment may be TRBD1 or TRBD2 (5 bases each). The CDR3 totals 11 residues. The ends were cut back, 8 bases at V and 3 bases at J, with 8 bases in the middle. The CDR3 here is CASGAGYEQYF. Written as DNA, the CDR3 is TGTGCCAGCGGGGCGGGCTACGAGCAGTACTTC.

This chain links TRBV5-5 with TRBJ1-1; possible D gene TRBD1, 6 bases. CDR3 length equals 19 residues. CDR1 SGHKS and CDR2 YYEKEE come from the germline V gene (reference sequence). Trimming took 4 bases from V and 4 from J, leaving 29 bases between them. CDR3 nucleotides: TGTGCCAGCAGCCCCACAGGGTCTGGGTCCTGGTGGGGAAGCACTGAAGCTTTCTTT. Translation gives CASSPTGSGSWWGSTEAFF.

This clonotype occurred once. DNA for the CDR3: TGCGCCAGCAGCTCAGGCATTCGGCAGAACACAGATACGCAGTATTTT. It is translated as CASSSGIRQNTDTQYF. The chain joins TRBV5-1 to TRBJ2-3; no firm D call. V was pared by 3 bases and J by 2 bases, with 16 bases between. From germline, CDR1 is SGHRS and CDR2 YFSETQ. The CDR3 contains 16 residues.

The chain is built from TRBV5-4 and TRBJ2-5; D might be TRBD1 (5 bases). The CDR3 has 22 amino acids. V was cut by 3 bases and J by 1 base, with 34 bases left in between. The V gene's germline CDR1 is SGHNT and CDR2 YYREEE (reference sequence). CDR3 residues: CASSSQGGRSYRTVGIQETQYF. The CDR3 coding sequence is TGTGCCAGCAGCTCCCAGGGTGGGCGTAGTTATCGTACCGTCGGTATCCAAGAGACCCAGTACTTC.

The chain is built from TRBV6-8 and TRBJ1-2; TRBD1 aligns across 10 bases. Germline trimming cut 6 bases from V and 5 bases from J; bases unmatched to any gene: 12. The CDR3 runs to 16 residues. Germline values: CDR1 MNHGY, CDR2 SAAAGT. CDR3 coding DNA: TGTGCCAGCAGCCCCCGGCCGGGACAGGGGTTATATGGCTACACCTTC. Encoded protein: CASSPRPGQGLYGYTF.

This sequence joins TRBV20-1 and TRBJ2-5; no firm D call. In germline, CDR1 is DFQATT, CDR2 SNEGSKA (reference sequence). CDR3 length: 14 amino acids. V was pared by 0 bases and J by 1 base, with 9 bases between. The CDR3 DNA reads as TGCAGTGCTAGAGATATGAGGCGCCAAGAGACCCAGTACTTC. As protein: CSARDMRRQETQYF.

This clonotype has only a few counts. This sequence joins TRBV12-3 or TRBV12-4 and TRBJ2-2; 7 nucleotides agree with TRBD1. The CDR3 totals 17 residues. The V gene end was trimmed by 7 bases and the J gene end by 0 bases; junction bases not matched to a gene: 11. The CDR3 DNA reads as TGTGCCAGCACTCGGGGACAGAAACTGACGAACACCGGGGAGCTGTTTTTT. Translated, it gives CASTRGQKLTNTGELFF.

CDR3 DNA: TGTGCCAGCAGTTTATCCTCCCCGGCGGGGAATTCACCCCTCCACTTT. Its translation is CASSLSSPAGNSPLHF. The gene calls are TRBV28 and TRBJ1-6; D is unclear. Trimming removed 1 base from V and 7 bases from J, with 14 bases in between. The CDR3 spans 16 residues. Looked up from germline, CDR1 is MDHEN and CDR2 is SYDVKM.

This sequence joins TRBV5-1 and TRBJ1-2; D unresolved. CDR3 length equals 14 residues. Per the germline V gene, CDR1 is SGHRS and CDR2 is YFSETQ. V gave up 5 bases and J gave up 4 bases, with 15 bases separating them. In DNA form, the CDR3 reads TGCGCCAGCAGACTCCAGACCCTCGCCTATGGCTACACCTTC. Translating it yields CASRLQTLAYGYTF.

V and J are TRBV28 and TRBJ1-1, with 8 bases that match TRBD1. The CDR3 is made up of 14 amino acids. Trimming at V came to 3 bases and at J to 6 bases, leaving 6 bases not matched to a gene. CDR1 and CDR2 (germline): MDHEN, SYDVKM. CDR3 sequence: CASSLTGVVPEAFF. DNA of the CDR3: TGTGCCAGCAGTTTGACAGGGGTTGTACCTGAAGCTTTCTTT.

The CDR3 sequence is CASSKRTDSYEQYF. CDR3 DNA sequence: TGTGCCAGCAGCAAGCGGACGGACTCCTACGAGCAGTACTTC. J is TRBJ2-7 and V is TRBV7-2; TRBD2 might be the D (5 bases). The CDR3 spans 14 residues. Germline CDR1 is SGHTA and CDR2 is FQGNSA. Deletions cut 5 bases from V and 0 bases from J, with 11 bases between.

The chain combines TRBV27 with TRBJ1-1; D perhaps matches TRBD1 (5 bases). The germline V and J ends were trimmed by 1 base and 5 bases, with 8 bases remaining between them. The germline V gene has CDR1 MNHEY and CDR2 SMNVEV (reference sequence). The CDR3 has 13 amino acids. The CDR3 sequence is CASSLWGRTEAFF. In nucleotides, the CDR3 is TGTGCCAGCAGTTTATGGGGGAGGACTGAAGCTTTCTTT.

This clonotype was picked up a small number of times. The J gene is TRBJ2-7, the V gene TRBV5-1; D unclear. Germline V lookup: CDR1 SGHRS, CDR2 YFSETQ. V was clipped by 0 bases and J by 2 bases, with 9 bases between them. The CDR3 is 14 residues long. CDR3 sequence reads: CASSLVGYPYEQYF. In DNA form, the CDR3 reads TGCGCCAGCAGCTTGGTAGGCTACCCCTACGAGCAGTACTTC.

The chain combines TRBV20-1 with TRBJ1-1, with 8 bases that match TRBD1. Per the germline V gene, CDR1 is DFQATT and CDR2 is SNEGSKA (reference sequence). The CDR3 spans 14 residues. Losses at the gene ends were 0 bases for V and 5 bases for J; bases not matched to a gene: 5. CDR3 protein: CSARDPGDRTEAFF. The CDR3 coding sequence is TGCAGTGCTAGAGACCCAGGGGACAGGACTGAAGCTTTCTTT.

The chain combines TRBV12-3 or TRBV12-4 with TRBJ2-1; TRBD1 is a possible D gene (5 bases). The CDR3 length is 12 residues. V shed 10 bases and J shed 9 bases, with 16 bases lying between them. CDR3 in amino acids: CATSRAAGEQFF. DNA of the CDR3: TGTGCCACCAGCAGGGCTGCCGGTGAGCAGTTCTTC.